Each of the 20 T cell receptor beta chains below was sequenced from the same sample in a study of control samples from healthy donors and cancer patients. Produced via immunoSEQ multiplex PCR; TCRdb's table is partial and in-frame only. The sample gives approximately 170,000 clones, around nine tenths of which show up once; around 5% is in the top ten. The sequenced sample consisted of blood. Source of these receptors: a woman aged 25 to 45 in good health.

This chain uses TRBV20-1 with TRBJ1-1; maybe TRBD1 (5 bases). The ends were cut back, 5 bases at V and 7 bases at J, with 11 bases in the middle. Per germline, CDR1 DFQATT and CDR2 SNEGSKA (reference sequence). The CDR3 has 11 residues. The CDR3 coding sequence is TGCAGTGCTGGACGACAGAGTGAAGCTTTCTTT. Its protein is CSAGRQSEAFF.

CDR3 coding DNA: TGTGCCAGCAGCTTGAGTACGTACGAGCAGTACGTC. Its protein is CASSLSTYEQYV. The chain recombines TRBV11-2 with TRBJ2-7; no clear D. This CDR3 spans 12 amino acids. V lost 3 bases and J lost 4, with 7 bases in between. Germline loops: CDR1 SGHAT, CDR2 FQNNGV.

V gene TRBV29-1 combines with J gene TRBJ2-3; TRBD1 aligns across 7 bases. This CDR3 region has 13 residues. V gave up 4 bases and J gave up 6 bases; unmatched junction bases: 7. CDR1 and CDR2 (germline): SQVTM, ANQGSEA. The DNA of the CDR3 is TGCAGCGTTGGTGCAGGGGGTTATGATACGCAGTATTTT. This sequence encodes CSVGAGGYDTQYF.

This rearrangement joins TRBV27 to TRBJ2-7; D gene unclear. Trimming shortened V by 6 bases and J by 7 bases, and 19 bases separated the two germline ends. CDR1 and CDR2 from the germline V gene are MNHEY and SMNVEV (reference sequence). The CDR3 is 14 amino acids. The CDR3 DNA is TGTGCCAGCAGCTCGACAAGGCGGCCTGGTGAGCAGTACGTC. As protein: CASSSTRRPGEQYV.

The chain is built from TRBV7-8 and TRBJ1-2; possible D gene TRBD1, 5 bases. The germline V gene has CDR1 SGHVS and CDR2 FQNEAQ. This CDR3 region has 18 residues. V lost 2 bases to trimming and J lost 0 bases, with 19 bases between them. In nucleotides, the CDR3 is TGTGCCAGCAGCTTAATGATGGGCAGGGCGAGAGCTAACTATGGCTACACCTTC. It is translated as CASSLMMGRARANYGYTF.

The gene calls are TRBV5-1 and TRBJ2-2, with D perhaps TRBD1 (5 bases). Per the germline V gene, CDR1 is SGHRS and CDR2 is YFSETQ. This CDR3 comprises 16 residues. Trimming cost V 5 bases and J 0 bases, with 14 bases left between them. CDR3 sequence (DNA): TGCGCCAGCAGAGGCAGGGCGTCGGCGAACACCGGGGAGCTGTTTTTT. It translates to CASRGRASANTGELFF. The whole variable domain, remainder taken from reference TRBV5-1 and TRBJ2-2, is KAGVTQTPRYLIKTRGQQVTLSCSPISGHRSVSWYQQTPGQGLQFLFEYFSETQRNKGNFPGRFSGRQFSNSRSEMNVSTLELGDSALYLCASRGRASANTGELFFGEGSRLTVL.

This clone showed up just once. V and J are TRBV28 and TRBJ2-1; 10 bases match TRBD2. Germline CDR1 reads MDHEN; CDR2 reads SYDVKM. V shed 6 bases and J 4 bases; nucleotides not matched to a gene: 6. This CDR3 spans 15 amino acids. The CDR3 spells CASSLTSGWYNEQFF. The CDR3 DNA follows: TGTGCCAGCAGCCTGACTAGCGGGTGGTACAATGAGCAGTTCTTC.

This clone came up a few times. This chain connects TRBV5-1 to TRBJ2-5; D not resolved. This CDR3 has 11 residues. Deletions cut 5 bases from V and 2 bases from J, with 4 bases between. Germline loops: CDR1 SGHRS, CDR2 YFSETQ. The CDR3 sequence is CASRQQETQYF. CDR3 coding DNA: TGCGCCAGCAGACAGCAAGAGACCCAGTACTTC. Variable domain in full (rest from reference TRBV5-1 and TRBJ2-5): KAGVTQTPRYLIKTRGQQVTLSCSPISGHRSVSWYQQTPGQGLQFLFEYFSETQRNKGNFPGRFSGRQFSNSRSEMNVSTLELGDSALYLCASRQQETQYFGPGTRLLVL.

The chain uses TRBV7-9 and TRBJ2-3; possible D gene TRBD2, 6 bases. This CDR3 is 12 amino acids long. The germline V gene has CDR1 SEHNR and CDR2 FQNEAQ (reference sequence). V was trimmed by 4 bases and J by 5 bases, leaving 7 bases between them. CDR3 sequence: CASSSGGDTQYF. CDR3 nucleotides: TGTGCCAGCAGCTCCGGGGGAGATACGCAGTATTTT.

J is TRBJ1-2 and V is TRBV5-4; no definite D call. The CDR3 runs 15 residues. V was shortened by 1 base and J by 2 bases, with 12 bases between the two germline ends. Germline CDR1 and CDR2: SGHNT and YYREEE (reference sequence). The CDR3 loop reads CASSLISRPNYGYTF. CDR3 nucleotide sequence: TGTGCCAGCAGCTTGATCAGCCGCCCGAACTATGGCTACACCTTC.

This chain joins TRBV6-6 and TRBJ2-5; D might be TRBD2 (5 bases). With 6 bases removed from V and 5 bases from J, the gap between germline ends came to 22 bases. CDR1 is MNHNY and CDR2 is SVGAGI in the germline V gene (reference sequence). CDR3 length: 16 residues. CDR3 sequence reads: CASRDASIHPPETQYF. CDR3 DNA: TGTGCCAGCAGGGACGCTAGCATTCACCCCCCTGAGACCCAGTACTTC.

The J gene is TRBJ1-2, the V gene TRBV2; D possibly corresponds to TRBD1 (5 bases). Germline CDR1 SNHLY, CDR2 FYNNEI. The V end lost 8 bases, the J end lost 4 bases, and 14 bases lay between the germline ends. This CDR3 is built from 13 residues. The CDR3 bases are TGTGCCAGCCTTGGCGAGAGGGGCTATGGCTACACCTTC. Its translation is CASLGERGYGYTF.

The CDR3 region has the DNA TGTGCCAGTAGTACAACCGGACTAGCGGGAGCGGGAGATACGCAGTATTTT. Translation gives CASSTTGLAGAGDTQYF. The chain carries TRBV19 and TRBJ2-3; TRBD2 matches at 13 bases. The CDR3 sequence is 17 residues long. The germline gives CDR1 LNHDA, CDR2 SQIVND (reference sequence). V lost 4 bases to trimming and J lost 5 bases; unmatched junction nucleotides: 9.

The gene calls are TRBV27 and TRBJ2-1, with D maybe TRBD2 (6 bases). V was clipped by 6 bases and J by 6 bases, with 21 bases between them. Germline V CDR1 and CDR2: MNHEY, SMNVEV (reference sequence). This CDR3 spans 16 amino acids. CDR3 protein: CASSPRTSSIGNEQFF. The CDR3 nucleotides are TGTGCCAGCAGCCCCAGAACTAGCTCTATAGGCAATGAGCAGTTCTTC.

The gene calls are TRBV27 and TRBJ2-7, with D unclear. The germline V gene encodes CDR1 MNHEY and CDR2 SMNVEV (reference sequence). The CDR3 is made up of 12 amino acids. V lost 7 bases and J lost 0, with 7 bases in between. The CDR3 DNA sequence: TGTGCCAGCAAGAGCGTCTCCTACGAGCAGTACTTC. Translated, it gives CASKSVSYEQYF.

The chain carries TRBV4-1 and TRBJ1-3; 8 positions agree with TRBD1. The CDR3 spans 15 residues. With V trimmed by 5 bases and J by 8 bases, 11 bases remained unmatched. The germline V gene has CDR1 MGHRA and CDR2 YSYEKL. The CDR3 loop reads CASSNLDREFHTIYF. For the CDR3, the DNA is TGCGCCAGCAGCAACCTGGACAGGGAGTTCCACACCATATATTTT.

The V and J genes are TRBV28 and TRBJ2-6, with TRBD1 identical over 8 bases. The V gene's germline CDR1 is MDHEN and CDR2 SYDVKM. With V trimmed by 6 bases and J by 0 bases, 7 bases remained unmatched. The CDR3 sequence is 17 residues long. The CDR3 loop reads CASSPGTGSSGANVLTF. The DNA of the CDR3 is TGTGCCAGCAGCCCCGGGACAGGATCCTCTGGGGCCAACGTCCTGACTTTC.

The table lists this clone with a count of one. This chain uses TRBV5-1 with TRBJ1-1; D is ambiguous. Per the germline V gene, CDR1 is SGHRS and CDR2 is YFSETQ. The CDR3 covers 13 residues. Trimming removed 4 bases from V and 2 bases from J, with 9 bases in between. CDR3 protein: CASSPTGNTEAFF. The DNA of the CDR3 is TGCGCCAGCAGCCCGACGGGAAACACTGAAGCTTTCTTT.

This chain joins TRBV20-1 and TRBJ1-5; D is unresolved. Germline V lookup: CDR1 DFQATT, CDR2 SNEGSKA (reference sequence). Trimming cost V 0 bases and J 11 bases, with 8 bases left between them. The CDR3 has 11 amino acids. In nucleotides, the CDR3 is TGCAGTGCTAGAGAGGGGAGGTCCCAGCATTTT. Amino acid sequence: CSAREGRSQHF.

Of note for this clone: Other nucleotide sequences in the sample specify the same CDR3. The chain carries TRBV29-1 and TRBJ1-2; perhaps TRBD1 as D (6 bases). V lost 3 bases to trimming and J lost 6 bases, with 14 bases between them. Per the germline V gene, CDR1 is SQVTM and CDR2 is ANQGSEA. The CDR3 loop spans 13 amino acids. CDR3 sequence reads: CSVEGEGVDGYTF. The CDR3 nucleotides are TGCAGCGTTGAGGGGGAGGGGGTGGATGGCTACACCTTC.